These 14 T cell receptor beta chains came from one sample sequenced in a study of resident and recirculating memory T cells in vitiligo. Profiled with immunoSEQ multiplex PCR; TCRdb holds only in-frame clones, not every one. The sample yields some 70,000 clones, more than 85% seen once. Sample: blood. Receptors were obtained from a male donor with vitiligo.

The CDR3 loop is CASSWRTGNTEAFF. In DNA form, the CDR3 reads TGTGCCAGCAGTTGGAGAACAGGGAACACTGAAGCTTTCTTT. V is TRBV6-5 and J is TRBJ1-1, with D possibly being TRBD1 (5 bases). CDR1 MNHEY and CDR2 SVGAGI come from the germline V gene. With 4 bases removed from V and 1 base from J, the gap between germline ends came to 10 bases. The CDR3 runs to 14 residues.

V and J are TRBV15 and TRBJ1-6; no clear D. Germline assignment: CDR1 LNHNV and CDR2 YYDKDF (reference sequence). V was cut by 4 bases and J by 0 bases, with 16 bases left in between. This CDR3 region has 18 residues. In DNA, the CDR3 is TGTGCCACCAGCAAAGGAGGAGGCGGGAGCTCCTATAATTCACCCCTCCACTTT. As protein: CATSKGGGGSSYNSPLHF.

The CDR3 nucleotides read TGTGCCAGCAGCTTTTCAGGGGACACCTACAATGAGCAGTTCTTC. As protein: CASSFSGDTYNEQFF. The chain combines TRBV7-2 with TRBJ2-1; perhaps TRBD1 as D (6 bases). V was shortened by 3 bases and J by 2 bases, with 11 bases between the two germline ends. The CDR3 length is 15 residues. CDR1 and CDR2 from the germline V gene are SGHTA and FQGNSA.

The chain combines TRBV5-5 with TRBJ1-2, with 7 positions matching TRBD1. Germline loops: CDR1 SGHKS, CDR2 YYEKEE (reference sequence). V shed 4 bases, J shed 8 bases, and the junction held 26 bases outside the gene matches. The CDR3 covers 19 residues. The CDR3 spells CASSLRQGREPNVRTGYTF. The CDR3 region has the DNA TGTGCCAGCAGCCTAAGACAGGGTCGAGAGCCAAACGTACGGACGGGCTACACCTTC.

The chain employs TRBV4-3 and TRBJ2-5; a weak D match, TRBD2 (7 bases). The V end was cut by 0 bases, the J end by 7 bases, with 15 bases between. Germline CDR1 is LGHNA and CDR2 is YSLEER. The CDR3 spans 15 residues. In DNA form, the CDR3 reads TGCGCCAGCAGCCAAGAGCCAGCAGGGGAGGGGACCCAGTACTTC. This translates into CASSQEPAGEGTQYF.

V gene TRBV30 combines with J gene TRBJ1-1; TRBD1 is a possible D gene (6 bases). Germline loops: CDR1 GTSNPN, CDR2 SVGIG (reference sequence). CDR3 length: 12 amino acids. Trimming took 8 bases from V and 6 from J, leaving 16 bases between them. In DNA form, the CDR3 reads TGTGCCCACTCACAGGGCAACGCTGAAGCTTTCTTT. The encoded protein is CAHSQGNAEAFF.

The chain uses TRBV6-5 and TRBJ1-2; D remains ambiguous. The CDR3 runs 14 residues. CDR1 MNHEY and CDR2 SVGAGI come from the germline V gene. Trimming took off 2 bases at V and 4 bases at J, with 11 bases between the two ends. CDR3 nucleotides: TGTGCCAGCAGTTACACTAGGATGTCCTATGGCTACACCTTC. Translation: CASSYTRMSYGYTF.

This chain connects TRBV5-5 to TRBJ1-1, with D maybe TRBD1 (5 bases). The ends were cut back, 5 bases at V and 0 bases at J, with 11 bases in the middle. Germline V gene data show CDR1 as SGHKS and CDR2 as YYEKEE (reference sequence). CDR3 size: 14 residues. CDR3 in DNA: TGTGCCAGCAGTTATACAGGTATGAACACTGAAGCTTTCTTT. Protein sequence: CASSYTGMNTEAFF.

This chain uses TRBV2 with TRBJ1-2; D may be TRBD1 (6 bases). From germline, CDR1 is SNHLY and CDR2 FYNNEI. The V gene lost 3 bases and the J gene lost 5 bases, with 22 bases spanning the gap. The CDR3 extends over 17 amino acids. CDR3 coding DNA: TGTGCCAGCAGTGACCCTAGCCCAGGGGACCTGAAGTATGGCTACACCTTC. Its protein is CASSDPSPGDLKYGYTF.

The J gene is TRBJ1-6, the V gene TRBV6-5; D is perhaps TRBD1 (6 bases). V was cut by 0 bases and J by 8 bases, with 14 bases left in between. There are 16 residues in the CDR3. Germline lookup yields CDR1 MNHEY and CDR2 SVGAGI. The DNA of the CDR3 is TGTGCCAGCAGTTACTCGATAGGGGGAGGGGATTCACCCCTCCACTTT. Translating gives CASSYSIGGGDSPLHF.

The CDR3 sequence: CASSLAGGSPNTQYF. In DNA form, the CDR3 reads TGTGCCAGCAGCTTGGCGGGGGGGAGTCCAAATACGCAGTATTTT. V is TRBV7-3 and J is TRBJ2-3; 9 nucleotides line up with TRBD2. The CDR3 is made up of 15 amino acids. Germline CDR1 and CDR2: SGHTA and FQGTGA. The ends lost 3 bases at V and 7 bases at J; junction bases unmatched: 8.

This chain uses TRBV7-9 with TRBJ2-5; a possible D gene is TRBD1 (6 bases). The ends were cut back, 2 bases at V and 1 base at J, with 14 bases in the middle. The CDR3 extends over 16 amino acids. The germline V gene has CDR1 SEHNR and CDR2 FQNEAQ (reference sequence). CDR3 DNA: TGTGCCAGCAGCTTAAGGTCTTCAGGGGCCCAAGAGACCCAGTACTTC. Amino acid sequence: CASSLRSSGAQETQYF.

V is TRBV7-3 and J is TRBJ2-2; D not resolved. V was cut by 4 bases and J by 3 bases, with 9 bases left in between. The CDR3 is 14 amino acids. Germline V gene sequence: CDR1 SGHTA, CDR2 FQGTGA. CDR3 coding DNA: TGTGCCAGCAGCTCACTACTTTACACCGGGGAGCTGTTTTTT. It codes for CASSSLLYTGELFF.

This rearrangement joins TRBV5-1 to TRBJ1-3; D remains unclear. This CDR3 is 13 amino acids long. V was cut by 2 bases and J by 4 bases, with 7 bases left in between. Germline V CDR1 and CDR2: SGHRS, YFSETQ. For the CDR3, the DNA is TGCGCCAGCAGCTTCGGTTGGGGAAACACCATATATTTT. Translation: CASSFGWGNTIYF.